One sample yielded the 26 T cell receptor beta chains listed below, sequenced in a study of blood T cell repertoires in COVID-19. TCRdb keeps only in-frame clones here, not all; method: immunoSEQ multiplex PCR. This sample has under 250,000 clones; 85% occur once, and the top ten carry 4.5% to 5.5%. Source material: peripheral blood. These receptors originate from a man over 45 with COVID-19, enrolled during active disease.

The V gene is TRBV3-1 (or the pseudogene TRBV3-2), the J gene TRBJ1-1, with TRBD1 matching 8 bases. V lost 4 bases, J lost 6 bases, and 4 bases stayed unmatched. The CDR3 extends over 13 amino acids. The V gene's germline CDR1 is LGHDT and CDR2 YNNKEL (reference sequence). CDR3 sequence: CASSLAGGPEAFF. The CDR3 DNA sequence: TGTGCCAGCAGCCTCGCAGGGGGCCCTGAAGCTTTCTTT.

This clone was seen just once. DNA for the CDR3: TGTGCCAGCAGTTCAATAGGACTAGGGCTGTTCTTC. Its translation is CASSSIGLGLFF. The rearrangement uses TRBV6-5 and TRBJ2-1; TRBD2 matches 7 bases. The CDR3 covers 12 residues. CDR1 MNHEY and CDR2 SVGAGI come from the germline V gene. V was pared by 4 bases and J by 15 bases, with 9 bases of the junction left unmatched.

This chain links TRBV7-6 with TRBJ2-2; D may be TRBD2 (6 bases). Germline V CDR1 and CDR2: SGHVS, FNYEAQ. This CDR3 is 15 amino acids long. Between the trimmed V and J ends, which lost 2 bases and 1 base, there was a span of 8 bases. CDR3 DNA sequence: TGTGCCAGCAGCTTACTGGGGGGGAACACCGGGGAGCTGTTTTTT. Protein product: CASSLLGGNTGELFF.

The genes are TRBV6-1 and TRBJ2-6; no clear D. This CDR3 is built from 16 residues. Trimming shortened V by 3 bases and J by 0 bases, and 9 bases separated the two germline ends. The germline V gene encodes CDR1 MNHNS and CDR2 SASEGT. The CDR3 sequence is CASSDAAVSGANVLTF. CDR3 DNA sequence: TGTGCCAGCAGTGACGCGGCGGTCTCTGGGGCCAACGTCCTGACTTTC.

The chain employs TRBV3-1 (or the pseudogene TRBV3-2) and TRBJ1-2; maybe TRBD1 (6 bases). V lost 5 bases and J 6 bases, leaving 19 bases between the germline ends. This CDR3 has 15 residues. Germline lookup yields CDR1 LGHDT and CDR2 YNNKEL (reference sequence). CDR3 region: CASSSSTGQRNGYTF. CDR3 nucleotide sequence: TGTGCCAGCAGCAGTTCGACAGGACAAAGGAATGGCTACACCTTC.

This clone has only one observation. This chain links TRBV5-5 with TRBJ2-1, with TRBD1 matching 7 bases. Germline V CDR1 and CDR2: SGHKS, YYEKEE (reference sequence). The length of the CDR3 is 15 residues. The junction had 6 bases not matched to a gene; V was cut back by 4 bases and J by 2 bases. The CDR3 here is CASSGPGTAYNEQFF. CDR3 bases: TGTGCCAGCAGCGGACCCGGGACAGCCTACAATGAGCAGTTCTTC.

The gene calls are TRBV7-9 and TRBJ2-5; TRBD1 matches 7 bases. Germline V CDR1 and CDR2: SEHNR, FQNEAQ (reference sequence). The CDR3 is made up of 13 amino acids. The ends lost 4 bases at V and 7 bases at J; junction bases unmatched: 6. The CDR3: CASSSGQMLTQYF. The DNA for the CDR3 is TGTGCCAGCAGCTCGGGACAGATGTTGACCCAGTACTTC.

This clone has more than one count but fewer than ten. The rearrangement uses TRBV2 and TRBJ1-2; D uncertain. Germline V lookup: CDR1 SNHLY, CDR2 FYNNEI. The CDR3 sequence is 12 residues long. V was trimmed by 1 base and J by 14 bases, leaving 14 bases between them. The chain's CDR3 is CASSEGGTASTF. CDR3 DNA sequence: TGTGCCAGCAGTGAAGGAGGCACGGCCAGTACCTTC. The variable domain in full, completed from reference TRBV2 and TRBJ1-2, reads EPEVTQTPSHQVTQMGQEVILRCVPISNHLYFYWYRQILGQKVEFLVSFYNNEISEKSEIFDDQFSVERPDGSNFTLKIRSTKLEDSAMYFCASSEGGTASTFGSGTRLTVV.

J is TRBJ1-4 and V is TRBV15; no firm D call. The CDR3 extends over 12 amino acids. CDR1 and CDR2 (germline): LNHNV, YYDKDF (reference sequence). The V end was cut by 9 bases, the J end by 4 bases, with 9 bases between. The CDR3 protein is CATSRSNEKLFF. DNA of the CDR3: TGTGCCACTTCTCGGAGTAATGAAAAACTGTTTTTT.

V and J are TRBV2 and TRBJ1-5; D is perhaps TRBD1 (5 bases). Trimming cost V 7 bases and J 2 bases, with 9 bases left between them. The germline V gene has CDR1 SNHLY and CDR2 FYNNEI. The CDR3 is made up of 13 amino acids. CDR3 DNA: TGTGCCAGCACAGACAGTGGCAATCAGCCCCAGCATTTT. This translates into CASTDSGNQPQHF. The whole variable domain, filled in from reference TRBV2 and TRBJ1-5, reads EPEVTQTPSHQVTQMGQEVILRCVPISNHLYFYWYRQILGQKVEFLVSFYNNEISEKSEIFDDQFSVERPDGSNFTLKIRSTKLEDSAMYFCASTDSGNQPQHFGDGTRLSIL.

The rearrangement joins TRBV3-1 (or the pseudogene TRBV3-2) to TRBJ1-4, with D possibly TRBD1 on 6 matching bases. CDR3 length: 15 amino acids. The V gene's germline CDR1 is LGHDT and CDR2 YNNKEL (reference sequence). Trimming took off 6 bases at V and 5 bases at J, with 16 bases between the two ends. CDR3 nucleotides: TGTGCCAGCAGTCAAAAGGGCCAGGGGAATGAAAAACTGTTTTTT. Protein: CASSQKGQGNEKLFF.

The V gene is TRBV6-5, the J gene TRBJ2-5; maybe TRBD2 (5 bases). With 5 bases removed from V and 3 bases from J, the gap between germline ends came to 10 bases. The germline gives CDR1 MNHEY, CDR2 SVGAGI. The CDR3 contains 13 residues. The CDR3 spells CASSRTVKETQYF. The CDR3 region has the DNA TGTGCCAGCAGTCGGACTGTTAAAGAGACCCAGTACTTC.

V gene TRBV5-4 combines with J gene TRBJ1-2, with D possibly being TRBD1 (6 bases). The CDR3 is made up of 13 amino acids. Germline loops: CDR1 SGHNT, CDR2 YYREEE (reference sequence). Between the trimmed V and J ends, which lost 4 bases and 3 bases, there was a span of 10 bases. CDR3 loop: CASSHRVDYGYTF. The CDR3 coding sequence is TGTGCCAGCAGCCACAGGGTGGACTATGGCTACACCTTC.

J is TRBJ2-5 and V is TRBV21-1; the tabulated D call, TRBD2, remains unverified against the DNA. TRBV21-1 is a known pseudogene. This CDR3 region has 16 residues. The CDR3 region has the DNA TGTGCCAGCAGCAAAGGTAGCGGGGGTTGTCGGGAGACCCAGTACTTC. Translating gives CASSKGSGGCRETQYF.

This chain uses TRBV30 with TRBJ2-7, with 7 bases identical to TRBD1. The CDR3 runs 14 residues. Per the germline V gene, CDR1 is GTSNPN and CDR2 is SVGIG (reference sequence). Trimming cost V 2 bases and J 5 bases; bases outside gene matches: 9. The CDR3 DNA is TGTGCCTGGAGTCTAAAGGGGGCTATCAACGAGCAGTACTTC. This translates into CAWSLKGAINEQYF.

V usage is TRBV7-2 and J usage is TRBJ2-7; no clear D. V was trimmed by 5 bases and J by 2 bases, leaving 13 bases between them. The CDR3 has 14 amino acids. CDR1 and CDR2 (germline): SGHTA, FQGNSA. The CDR3 coding sequence is TGTGCCAGCAGCCTGAGCCCCCCGGCCTACGAGCAGTACTTC. Its translation: CASSLSPPAYEQYF.

In regard to this clone: A read error may produce the germline difference seen at one junction end. The rearrangement links TRBV7-7 to TRBJ2-2; 7 bases fit TRBD2. The CDR3 runs 14 residues. The germline V gene encodes CDR1 SSHAT and CDR2 FNYEAQ (reference sequence). The DNA of the CDR3 is TGTGCTAGCAGCCCGAGCGGGGACACCGGGGAGCTGTTTTTT. It codes for CASSPSGDTGELFF. Filled out from reference TRBV7-7 and TRBJ2-2, the complete variable domain reads GAGVSQSPRYKVTKRGQDVTLRCDPISSHATLYWYQQALGQGPEFLTYFNYEAQPDKSGLPSDRFSAERPEGSISTLTIQRTEQRDSAMYRCASSPSGDTGELFFGEGSRLTVL.

DNA of the CDR3: TGTGCCAGTAGTGGGCTAGCGGGGGGGCTGGCTGAGCAGTTCTTC. This translates into CASSGLAGGLAEQFF. The V gene is TRBV19, the J gene TRBJ2-1; 12 nucleotides align to TRBD2. CDR3 length: 15 residues. V was clipped by 5 bases and J by 9 bases; unmatched bases: 8. Germline CDR1 and CDR2: LNHDA and SQIVND (reference sequence). The whole variable domain, remainder taken from reference TRBV19 and TRBJ2-1, is DGGITQSPKYLFRKEGQNVTLSCEQNLNHDAMYWYRQDPGQGLRLIYYSQIVNDFQKGDIAEGYSVSREKKESFPLTVTSAQKNPTAFYLCASSGLAGGLAEQFFGPGTRLTVL.

In regard to this clone: The junction does not match germline at one end; this may be a read error. The rearrangement uses TRBV7-7 and TRBJ2-3, with 13 bases aligning to TRBD2. This CDR3 spans 16 amino acids. Germline CDR1 and CDR2: SSHAT and FNYEAQ (reference sequence). CDR3 region: CASSPWTSGGLDTQYF. The CDR3, as DNA: TGTGCTAGCAGCCCCTGGACTAGCGGGGGCCTGGATACGCAGTATTTT.

The V call is TRBV29-1, the J call TRBJ2-7; a weak D match, TRBD1 (5 bases). CDR1 SQVTM and CDR2 ANQGSEA come from the germline V gene. This CDR3 is 13 amino acids long. V gave up 5 bases and J gave up 0 bases, with 11 bases separating them. The DNA for the CDR3 is TGCAGCGTTCAAACAGGTCCCTCCTACGAGCAGTACTTC. Protein product: CSVQTGPSYEQYF.

This rearrangement joins TRBV18 to TRBJ1-1; D gene uncertain. The CDR3 spans 12 residues. The V and J ends lost 3 bases and 4 bases respectively, with 6 bases between them. Germline V lookup: CDR1 KGHSH, CDR2 LQKENI. DNA for the CDR3: TGTGCCAGCTCACCGGGGAGCACTGAAGCTTTCTTT. It is translated as CASSPGSTEAFF.

The chain uses TRBV2 and TRBJ2-1, with a weak D call TRBD1 (6 bases). The CDR3 contains 13 residues. Germline CDR1 reads SNHLY; CDR2 reads FYNNEI. Trimming removed 6 bases from V and 8 bases from J, with 14 bases in between. CDR3 sequence (DNA): TGTGCCAGCAGATCACAGGGTATCGATGAGCAGTTCTTC. Its protein product is CASRSQGIDEQFF.

This sequence joins TRBV20-1 and TRBJ2-1, with D uncertain. V gave up 2 bases and J gave up 4 bases, with 3 bases separating them. This CDR3 has 11 residues. Germline lookup yields CDR1 DFQATT and CDR2 SNEGSKA (reference sequence). This CDR3 reads CSARPYNEQFF. The CDR3, as DNA: TGCAGTGCTAGACCATACAATGAGCAGTTCTTC.

This clone was detected only once. The V gene is TRBV27, the J gene TRBJ2-7; 7 nucleotides align to TRBD2. The CDR3 is made up of 14 amino acids. Germline V lookup: CDR1 MNHEY, CDR2 SMNVEV (reference sequence). The junction had 7 bases not matched to a gene; V was cut back by 8 bases and J by 0 bases. CDR3 sequence reads: CASGAGTNSYEQYF. CDR3 nucleotide sequence: TGTGCCAGCGGAGCCGGGACTAACTCCTACGAGCAGTACTTC.

The V call is TRBV6-5, the J call TRBJ1-6, with TRBD1 identical over 9 bases. CDR3 length: 14 amino acids. Germline lookup yields CDR1 MNHEY and CDR2 SVGAGI. Trimming at V came to 10 bases and at J to 10 bases, leaving 11 bases not matched to a gene. CDR3 in DNA: TGTGCCACACATGGGACAGGGTTCGGGTCACCCCTCCACTTT. Amino acid sequence: CATHGTGFGSPLHF.

This clone was observed a single time. This chain joins TRBV5-4 and TRBJ2-7, with TRBD1 matching 7 bases. The germline CDR1 and CDR2 sequences are SGHNT and YYREEE (reference sequence). CDR3 size: 15 residues. With V trimmed by 4 bases and J by 0 bases, 7 bases remained unmatched. CDR3 residues: CASSEAGGSSYEQYF. In nucleotides, the CDR3 is TGTGCCAGCAGCGAGGCAGGGGGTAGCTCCTACGAGCAGTACTTC.